This TCR beta chain was recorded in a study of OX40 agonist ivuxolimab in advanced cancers. Regarding the research as a whole: Ivuxolimab was an agonistic, fully human IgG2 monoclonal antibody directed against OX40 (CD134), a costimulatory receptor. Intravenous ivuxolimab was administered to patients every 2 weeks at six dose levels: 0.01, 0.1, 0.3, 1.5, 3 and 10 mg/kg. Among the 50 to 55 dose-escalation patients, approximately 20 had hepatocellular carcinoma, about 15 melanoma, 9 renal cell carcinoma and 9 head and neck cancer. The dose-escalation cohort was roughly 83% male with a mean age of approximately 60 years, ranging from roughly 23 to 85. Prior anti-PD-1, anti-PD-L1 or anti-CTLA-4 therapy was permitted, and checkpoint inhibitors had been received by around 39% of dose-escalation patients. Partial responses were achieved by three dose-escalation patients, of whom one had hepatocellular carcinoma and two had cutaneous melanoma. Peripheral TCRbeta sequencing aimed to test whether ivuxolimab altered TCR sequence diversity and caused clonal T-cell expansion. The paper covers the monotherapy dose-escalation part of the phase I ivuxolimab trial, which included N ≈ 50 patients.

Patients with autoimmune disease history or receiving systemic immunosuppression were excluded from the trial. In every dose cohort, peripheral blood was drawn for TCR sequencing at baseline, cycle 4 day 1, and cycle 7 day 1. The samples were taken from a phase I, first-in-human, multicenter, open-label dose-escalation trial of ivuxolimab. Adults with locally advanced or metastatic melanoma, renal cell carcinoma, hepatocellular carcinoma or head and neck squamous cell carcinoma were enrolled in the trial. Before TCR sequencing, CD4+ and CD8+ T cells were separately sorted from peripheral blood. Genomic DNA was extracted from sorted cells for sequencing of the TCRbeta CDR3 region. TCRbeta CDR3 regions were sequenced using the immunoSEQ Assay. The table was pulled from immuneACCESS by TCRdb, which kept in-frame rearrangements only. Such tables lose some clones; where checked, under half of the loss comes from unresolved V genes, and the rest has no known cause. This sample holds roughly 15,000 clones; around 78% were observed only once. The top ten hold 25% to 35% of the sample.

This clone was recorded only once. Its antigen has not been determined. Base qualities are missing; no much larger clone stands one base away. Broad study findings and their caveats: After ivuxolimab, expanded clones were on average more numerous among CD8+ T cells than among CD4+ T cells. Low levels of normalized T-cell clonal expansion were also seen in some nonresponding patients. In the 0.1-3.0 mg/kg groups, partial responders had among the lowest normalized peripheral clonal expansion, particularly in CD8+ T cells. The antigen specificity of the clonally expanded peripheral T cells was not determined. At doses from 0.1 to 3.0 mg/kg, clonal expansion was seen in both CD4+ and CD8+ blood T cells between baseline and week 6.

The clonotype was recovered from an adult with an advanced solid tumor such as melanoma, head and neck, liver or kidney cancer. This specimen consisted of CD4+ or CD8+ T cells sorted from blood, obtained in a trial of the OX40 agonist ivuxolimab.

At the DNA level, the sequence is TGTGCCAGTCTTGTTCAACCCTCAGATAGCAATCAGCCCCAGCATTTT. This codes for CASLVQPSDSNQPQHF. The rearrangement combines TRBV19 with TRBJ1-5, with no confidently assigned D gene. The CDR3 sequence holds 16 residues, the cysteine and phenylalanine included. The CDR3 DNA has 48 bases and is translated from base 1. V was cut back by 8 bases and J by 0 bases, leaving a gap of 17 bases between them. CDR1 and CDR2 (LNHDA, SQIVND) derive from the germline V gene (reference sequence). The full variable domain, with segments outside the CDR3 supplied by the reference TRBV19 and TRBJ1-5 proteins, appears as DGGITQSPKYLFRKEGQNVTLSCEQNLNHDAMYWYRQDPGQGLRLIYYSQIVNDFQKGDIAEGYSVSREKKESFPLTVTSAQKNPTAFYLCASLVQPSDSNQPQHFGDGTRLSIL.